This T cell receptor (beta chain) is drawn from a study of CD8 T cells in ankylosing spondylitis. TCRdb processed the 5' RACE reads anew with MiXCR; each CDR3 protein has one entry. The data hold some 340,000 distinct CDR3 sequences, with approximately 14% observed a single time. This clonotype has a handful of counts. The CDR3 contains 14 residues. V lost 9 bases and J 1 base, leaving 15 bases between the germline ends. Germline CDR1 and CDR2: MNHEY and SMNVEV (reference sequence). The sequencing sample was made of blood, either unsorted or a sorted T cell fraction (not recorded which). The receptor was isolated from a male donor with ankylosing spondylitis or in good health (not recorded which). The chain carries TRBV27 and TRBJ1-1; possible D gene TRBD1, 6 bases. CDR3 amino acids: CASRRDTKNTEAFF. Here the CDR3 DNA reads TGTGCCAGTCGCCGGGACACGAAGAACACTGAAGCTTTCTTT.